The 20 T cell receptor beta chains given below trace back to one sample, sequenced in a study of technical replicates of blood from a handful of donors. Assay: immunoSEQ multiplex PCR; the TCRdb copy retains only in-frame clones and omits some. Among tens of thousands of clones, roughly 98% were seen once, and the ten largest hold around 0.15%. Material for sequencing was T cells isolated from PBMCs. Receptors were obtained from a human donor in good health.

The chain recombines TRBV18 with TRBJ2-3; 12 bases fit TRBD2. CDR1 and CDR2 (germline): KGHSH, LQKENI. This CDR3 is 15 amino acids long. After removal of 4 bases from V and 5 bases from J, the junction contained 4 bases not matched to a gene. DNA for the CDR3: TGTGCCAGCTCACGACTAGCGGGAGTAGTAGATACGCAGTATTTT. Residues: CASSRLAGVVDTQYF.

The rearrangement joins TRBV28 to TRBJ1-1; D not resolved. CDR1 MDHEN and CDR2 SYDVKM come from the germline V gene. This CDR3 is built from 12 residues. The V end lost 1 base, the J end lost 8 bases, and 8 bases lay between the germline ends. DNA of the CDR3: TGTGCCAGCAGTTTATTTCTGAGGGAAGCTTTCTTT. This encodes CASSLFLREAFF.

This rearrangement joins TRBV6-1 to TRBJ2-1; 10 bases align to TRBD2. Per the germline V gene, CDR1 is MNHNS and CDR2 is SASEGT. This CDR3 region has 16 residues. V trimming: 4 bases; J trimming: 8 bases; junction bases outside the gene matches: 11. CDR3 sequence reads: CASSGDKLAGEDEQFF. In nucleotides, the CDR3 is TGTGCCAGCAGTGGCGATAAGCTAGCGGGAGAAGATGAGCAGTTCTTC.

This clone was counted a single time. This chain connects TRBV2 to TRBJ1-1; TRBD1 might be the D (6 bases). This CDR3 contains 16 residues. Germline V gene sequence: CDR1 SNHLY, CDR2 FYNNEI. V lost 5 bases, J lost 0 bases, and 16 bases lay in between. CDR3: CASSSGDIAMNTEAFF. The CDR3 DNA sequence: TGTGCCAGCAGTTCAGGGGACATAGCCATGAACACTGAAGCTTTCTTT.

The chain carries TRBV28 and TRBJ2-7; possibly TRBD2 for D (6 bases). V gave up 8 bases and J gave up 3 bases, with 17 bases separating them. Germline assignment: CDR1 MDHEN and CDR2 SYDVKM. This CDR3 spans 14 amino acids. Written as DNA, the CDR3 is TGTGCCAGCCAGTATGAGGGGACTGGCTACGAGCAGTACTTC. This translates into CASQYEGTGYEQYF. The whole variable domain, filled in from reference TRBV28 and TRBJ2-7, reads DVKVTQSSRYLVKRTGEKVFLECVQDMDHENMFWYRQDPGLGLRLIYFSYDVKMKEKGDIPEGYSVSREKKERFSLILESASTNQTSMYLCASQYEGTGYEQYFGPGTRLTVT.

The V and J genes are TRBV18 and TRBJ1-4, with 7 bases fitting TRBD1. Trimming removed 0 bases from V and 4 bases from J; junction bases left unmatched: 11. Germline CDR1 and CDR2: KGHSH and LQKENI. The CDR3 loop spans 18 amino acids. The CDR3 bases are TGTGCCAGCTCACCACCGAAAGGGGGCGAGGACCTTAATGAAAAACTGTTTTTT. Translation gives CASSPPKGGEDLNEKLFF. Complete variable domain (other parts from reference TRBV18 and TRBJ1-4): NAGVMQNPRHLVRRRGQEARLRCSPMKGHSHVYWYRQLPEEGLKFMVYLQKENIIDESGMPKERFSAEFPKEGPSILRIQQVVRGDSAAYFCASSPPKGGEDLNEKLFFGSGTQLSVL.

The rearrangement links TRBV9 to TRBJ1-2; D unresolved. With 1 base removed from V and 0 bases from J, the gap between germline ends came to 10 bases. This CDR3 contains 15 residues. CDR1 and CDR2 from the germline V gene are SGDLS and YYNGEE. In DNA form, the CDR3 reads TGTGCCAGCAGCGTATTGGGCACTTCTAACTATGGCTACACCTTC. It yields the protein CASSVLGTSNYGYTF.

This clone was detected only once. The J gene is TRBJ2-7, the V gene TRBV6-1; TRBD1 aligns across 7 bases. Trimming removed 3 bases from V and 3 bases from J; junction bases left unmatched: 8. CDR3 length equals 15 residues. The germline CDR1 and CDR2 sequences are MNHNS and SASEGT. DNA for the CDR3: TGTGCCAGCAGTGACCCACAGGGGACCTACTACGAGCAGTACTTC. This gives the protein CASSDPQGTYYEQYF.

This chain links TRBV9 with TRBJ2-5; 8 bases line up with TRBD1. The CDR3 length is 15 residues. V gave up 4 bases and J gave up 4 bases; unmatched junction bases: 9. Germline V gene sequence: CDR1 SGDLS, CDR2 YYNGEE. This CDR3 is CASSPGQGRSETQYF. For the CDR3, the DNA is TGTGCCAGCAGCCCCGGACAGGGACGGTCAGAGACCCAGTACTTC.

The chain employs TRBV5-1 and TRBJ2-5; 12 nucleotides line up with TRBD2. CDR1 SGHRS and CDR2 YFSETQ come from the germline V gene. The V and J ends lost 4 bases and 2 bases, in that order; junction bases with no gene match: 9. This CDR3 contains 17 residues. CDR3 in DNA: TGCGCCAGCAGCCCTACTAGCGGGGGGAGAGGGCAAGAGACCCAGTACTTC. As protein: CASSPTSGGRGQETQYF.

The genes are TRBV14 and TRBJ1-2; TRBD1 is a possible D gene (5 bases). Trimming took off 4 bases at V and 5 bases at J, with 14 bases between the two ends. Germline V gives CDR1 SGHDN, CDR2 FVKESK. The CDR3 totals 14 residues. CDR3 sequence (DNA): TGTGCCAGCAGCCCGGTGGGGGGACTATATGGCTACACCTTC. It translates to CASSPVGGLYGYTF.

This chain uses TRBV27 with TRBJ2-3; tentative D call: TRBD2 (6 bases). This CDR3 has 17 amino acids. Germline lookup yields CDR1 MNHEY and CDR2 SMNVEV (reference sequence). Trimming cost V 8 bases and J 3 bases, with 24 bases left between them. The CDR3 sequence: CASLEGGNLRETDTQYF. In DNA form, the CDR3 reads TGTGCCAGCCTCGAAGGCGGGAATCTTAGGGAGACAGATACGCAGTATTTT.

The chain links TRBV5-6 to TRBJ1-1; tentative D call: TRBD1 (6 bases). Trimming cost V 8 bases and J 0 bases, with 14 bases left between them. The CDR3 is 14 amino acids. The V gene's germline CDR1 is SGHDT and CDR2 YYEEEE. CDR3 protein: CASSRGAMNTEAFF. DNA for the CDR3: TGTGCCAGTTCACGGGGGGCTATGAACACTGAAGCTTTCTTT.

The gene calls are TRBV30 and TRBJ2-3; 8 nucleotides agree with TRBD2. CDR1 is GTSNPN, CDR2 SVGIG, per germline (reference sequence). Trimming at V came to 5 bases and at J to 8 bases, leaving 3 bases not matched to a gene. This CDR3 region has 11 residues. The CDR3 region is CAWAGLGTQYF. CDR3 coding DNA: TGTGCCTGGGCGGGACTAGGTACGCAGTATTTT. Combining the CDR3 with reference TRBV30 and TRBJ2-3 gives the whole variable domain SQTIHQWPATLVQPVGSPLSLECTVEGTSNPNLYWYRQAAGRGLQLLFYSVGIGQISSEVPQNLSASRPQDRQFILSSKKLLLSDSGFYLCAWAGLGTQYFGPGTRLTVL.

This clone has just one count. The CDR3 loop reads CASSPGLAGAGVSYEQYF. The CDR3 DNA reads TGTGCCAGCAGCCCAGGACTAGCGGGGGCCGGGGTCTCCTACGAGCAGTACTTC. V is TRBV9 and J is TRBJ2-7; 13 bases are a match to TRBD2. V was clipped by 4 bases and J by 0 bases; unmatched bases: 10. Germline loops: CDR1 SGDLS, CDR2 YYNGEE. There are 18 residues in the CDR3.

The count of this clone is one. The gene calls are TRBV28 and TRBJ1-5; D call uncertain. V was cut by 8 bases and J by 5 bases, with 10 bases left in between. The CDR3 length is 12 residues. Germline-derived CDR1 and CDR2 are MDHEN and SYDVKM. DNA of the CDR3: TGTGCCAGCCCGGGTCGGGATCAGCCCCAGCATTTT. Amino acid sequence: CASPGRDQPQHF.

The chain couples TRBV18 to TRBJ2-7; 9 nucleotides match TRBD1. From germline, CDR1 is KGHSH and CDR2 LQKENI. V lost 0 bases and J lost 3; bases outside the gene matches: 0. The CDR3 length is 14 residues. The chain's CDR3 is CASSPPGQGYEQYF. The CDR3 DNA sequence: TGTGCCAGCTCACCACCGGGACAGGGCTACGAGCAGTACTTC.

The chain employs TRBV6-1 and TRBJ1-1, with D hard to call. Germline V CDR1 and CDR2: MNHNS, SASEGT. The CDR3 loop spans 12 amino acids. The V end lost 4 bases, the J end lost 5 bases, and 8 bases lay between the germline ends. The CDR3 protein is CASSALRTEAFF. In DNA form, the CDR3 reads TGTGCCAGCAGTGCCCTGAGGACTGAAGCTTTCTTT.

This clone was picked up a small number of times. At one boundary the junction diverges from the germline segment, which might be a read error. The chain couples TRBV25-1 to TRBJ2-7; maybe TRBD1 (8 bases). Germline V gives CDR1 MGHDK, CDR2 SYGVNS. This CDR3 has 15 residues. The chain's CDR3 is CASSATGEGFYGQYF. The CDR3 region has the DNA TGTGCCAGCAGTGCGACAGGGGAGGGGTTCTACGGGCAGTACTTC.

V is TRBV10-3 and J is TRBJ2-7; D may be TRBD1 (5 bases). The ends were cut back, 2 bases at V and 2 bases at J, with 13 bases in the middle. From germline, CDR1 is ENHRY and CDR2 SYGVKD. CDR3 length: 15 amino acids. The CDR3 is CAISEGGRGPYEQYF. CDR3 DNA sequence: TGTGCCATCAGTGAGGGCGGTAGGGGCCCCTACGAGCAGTACTTC.